This record looks at one TCR beta chain sequence and its context. The antigen remains unidentified. Trimming cost V 5 bases and J 6 bases, with 31 bases left between them. This CDR3 spans 20 amino acids. CDR1 and CDR2 (germline): SGHVS, FQNEAQ. This specimen comes from a study of cytomegalovirus exposure and HLA in healthy donors. Study outcomes and limitations: Follow-up analysis seemed to connect common viral pathogens with several of the most significant clusters identified. Previous analysis showed most TCR beta V segments were productive about 90% or about 30% of the time.

Donors in the study were healthy people who gave bone marrow. The study ran its PCR with 60 Vbeta and 13 Jbeta primers. Libraries were prepared by immunoSEQ multiplex PCR; TCRdb keeps only in-frame clonotypes and omits some of them. The sample consists of tens of thousands of clones, roughly 74% of them appearing once. J is TRBJ2-2 and V is TRBV7-8; perhaps TRBD1 as D (6 bases). The TCR comes from a woman aged 40 to 55 in good health and CMV-seropositive. Sequenced sample: PBMCs. The CDR3 loop is CASSTHRVKGIPLSAGELFF. In nucleotides, the CDR3 is TGTGCCAGCAGCACTCACAGGGTGAAGGGGATTCCCCTTAGCGCCGGGGAGCTGTTTTTT.